The clone carrying this T cell receptor beta chain was counted at least ten times. The V gene end was trimmed by 3 bases and the J gene end by 0 bases; junction bases not matched to a gene: 1. The CDR3 sequence is 15 residues long. The sample originates from a study of CD8 T cells in ankylosing spondylitis. Via MiXCR, TCRdb re-called the 5' RACE reads, giving one row per CDR3 protein. This sample yields around 330,000 distinct CDR3 sequences, of which under 14% are seen a single time; more than 7% belongs to the top ten. The sequenced sample was blood, either unsorted or a sorted T cell fraction (not recorded which). The TCR originated in a female donor with ankylosing spondylitis or in good health (not recorded which). The chain couples TRBV12-3 or TRBV12-4 to TRBJ2-3; 9 positions agree with TRBD2. CDR3 nucleotide sequence: TGTGCCAGCAGTTTTACTAGCGGGAGCACAGATACGCAGTATTTT. Protein sequence: CASSFTSGSTDTQYF.